The present entry profiles one TCR beta chain with its context. This specimen belongs to a study of identifying expanded T cells in peripheral blood. This CDR3 has 14 amino acids. V was clipped by 4 bases and J by 7 bases; unmatched bases: 10. Germline-derived CDR1 and CDR2 are SGHVS and FQNEAQ. Method: immunoSEQ multiplex PCR; TCRdb's copy keeps in-frame clones and lacks some. This repertoire shows tens of thousands of clones, roughly 91% found once; its top ten account for roughly 20%. This clonotype was sampled from a person between 18 and 75 years old in good health. This chain links TRBV7-8 with TRBJ2-7; 7 bases map to TRBD1. Sequenced input: blood. In DNA, the CDR3 is TGTGCCAGCAGCTGGACTTCGACAGGGTTTGAGCAGTACTTC. This sequence encodes CASSWTSTGFEQYF.